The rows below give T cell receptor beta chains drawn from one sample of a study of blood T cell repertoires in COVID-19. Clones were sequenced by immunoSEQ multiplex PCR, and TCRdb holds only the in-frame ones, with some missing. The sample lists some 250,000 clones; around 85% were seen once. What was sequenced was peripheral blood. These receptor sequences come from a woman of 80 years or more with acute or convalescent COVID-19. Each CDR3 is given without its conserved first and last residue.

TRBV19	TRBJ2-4	ASMGLAGSAKNIQY
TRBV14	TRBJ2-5	ASSQVDFEETQY
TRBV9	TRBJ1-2	ASSVVQFGYT
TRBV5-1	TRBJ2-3	ASSFGGDTQY
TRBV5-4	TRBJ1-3	ASSLSGTAPHGNTIY
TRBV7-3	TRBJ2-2	ASSSRGGRGTGELF
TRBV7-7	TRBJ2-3	ASSLSPQGGDTQY
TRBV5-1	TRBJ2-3	ASSAGWGASTDTQY
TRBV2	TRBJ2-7	ASRRAGSYEQY
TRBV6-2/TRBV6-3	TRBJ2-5	ASSYPTGTTTKTQY
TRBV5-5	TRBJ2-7	ASSLMPGATSGTYEQY
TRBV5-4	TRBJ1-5	ASSTGGNQPQH
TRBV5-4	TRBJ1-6	ASSRGGLQDYNSPLH
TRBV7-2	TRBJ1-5	ASSSGQGGQPQH
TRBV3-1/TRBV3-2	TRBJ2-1	ASSQSPGQGGGEQF
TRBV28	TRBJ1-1	ASSLSGTEAF
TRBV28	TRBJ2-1	ASRRDNEQF
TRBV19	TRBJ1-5	ASSKNRGTIYKGDSNQPQH
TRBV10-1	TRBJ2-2	ASSESVQGYTGELF
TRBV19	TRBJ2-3	ASSGVGEEDTQY
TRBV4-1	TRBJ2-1	ASSQEGLAGRVSSYNEQF
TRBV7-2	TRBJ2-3	ASSSPGTDTQY
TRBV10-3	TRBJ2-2	AISENTGSPNTGELF
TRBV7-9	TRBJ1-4	ASSLSGQSEKLF
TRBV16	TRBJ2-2	ASSRDSSTGELF
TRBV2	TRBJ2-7	ASKLRTQSYEQY
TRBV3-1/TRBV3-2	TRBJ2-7	ASSLGTSGSYEQY
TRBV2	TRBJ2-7	ASSGSSGTNEQY
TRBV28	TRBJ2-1	ASIFIAGGPINEQF
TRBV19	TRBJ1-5	ASQTGGANQPQH
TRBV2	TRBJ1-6	ASRAGQNSPLH
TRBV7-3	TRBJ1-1	ASSPGQGRSAEAF
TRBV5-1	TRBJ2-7	ASSTGLAEYEQY
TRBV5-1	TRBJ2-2	ASSLAEGAGTGELF
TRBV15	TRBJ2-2	ATREFLNTGELF
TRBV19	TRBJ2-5	ASSIGSGVETQY
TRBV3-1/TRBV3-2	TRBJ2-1	ASSMTSGPYNEQF